These 16 T cell receptor beta chains were all obtained from the same sample, sequenced in a study of human T cells and chemical hapten exposure. Time point defined: pre-sensitization, week 0. Treatment of the sample: therapeutic diphenylcyclopropenone sensitization with weekly scalp DPC. TCRdb re-analysed the RACE reads in MiXCR, keeping a single row per CDR3 protein. The sample contains around 300,000 distinct CDR3 sequences, about 5% of which appear only once. The input for sequencing was whole blood, taken in connection with sensitization to the hapten diphenylcyclopropenone (DPC). These receptors originate from a young woman with alopecia areata. Some clones in this sample may be carry-over from other donors' samples.

To note about this clonotype: A much larger clone differs by one base, so this may be a read error. V and J are TRBV27 and TRBJ1-6, with 7 bases lining up with TRBD1. The V gene's germline CDR1 is MNHEY and CDR2 SMNVEV (reference sequence). This CDR3 comprises 14 residues. CDR3 region: CVSSLPDRNSPLHF. DNA of the CDR3: TGTGTCAGCAGTTTACCGGACAGGAATTCACCCCTCCACTTT.

The sample holds a few counts of this clonotype. The chain employs TRBV21-1 and TRBJ2-2; the table's D call, TRBD1, was not checked against the DNA. TRBV21-1 is reported as a pseudogene. The CDR3 loop spans 18 amino acids. CDR3 loop: CASSKKGDGQNHTGELFF. The DNA for the CDR3 is TGTGCCAGCAGCAAAAAGGGCGATGGGCAGAACCACACCGGGGAGCTGTTTTTT.

This clonotype was seen at least ten times. V gene TRBV28 combines with J gene TRBJ2-1; the D gene is possibly TRBD2 (5 bases). Trimming took 4 bases from V and 8 from J, leaving 15 bases between them. The CDR3 spans 14 residues. Looked up from germline, CDR1 is MDHEN and CDR2 is SYDVKM. DNA of the CDR3: TGTGCCAGCAGTTCCTCCCACCCCGGGGATGAGCAGTTCTTC. It specifies CASSSSHPGDEQFF.

The rearrangement uses TRBV3-1 and TRBJ2-1; D gene ambiguous. The CDR3 contains 12 residues. V shed 0 bases and J shed 12 bases, with 9 bases lying between them. CDR1 is LGHDT, CDR2 YNNKEL, per germline (reference sequence). The CDR3 DNA follows: TGTGCCAGCAGCCAAGAATGGGTCGGGCAGTTCTTC. Protein sequence: CASSQEWVGQFF.

This clonotype showed up just a few times. The CDR3 nucleotides read TGTGCCAGCAGCCCCGGGACAGTGAACACTGAAGCTTTCTTT. This translates into CASSPGTVNTEAFF. The rearrangement uses TRBV7-9 and TRBJ1-1, with 7 positions matching TRBD1. The CDR3 totals 14 residues. Per germline, CDR1 SEHNR and CDR2 FQNEAQ (reference sequence). Losses at the gene ends were 5 bases for V and 0 bases for J; bases not matched to a gene: 3.

This clonotype has ten or more counts. J is TRBJ2-6 and V is TRBV12-3 or TRBV12-4; D not certain. This CDR3 is 15 amino acids long. V lost 2 bases, J lost 2 bases, and 7 bases lay in between. As DNA, the CDR3 is TGTGCCAGCAGTTTATTGGCCCCTGGGGCCAACGTCCTGACTTTC. This translates into CASSLLAPGANVLTF.

This chain links TRBV20-1 with TRBJ2-3; no firm D call. V lost 2 bases, J lost 4 bases, and 13 bases lay in between. The CDR3 extends over 14 amino acids. Germline-derived CDR1 and CDR2 are DFQATT and SNEGSKA (reference sequence). In DNA, the CDR3 is TGCAGTGCTAGATATGTAGTTTCCCCAGATACGCAGTATTTT. Translated, it gives CSARYVVSPDTQYF.

This clonotype was observed many times. The chain has TRBV12-3 or TRBV12-4 and TRBJ2-5, with D unresolved. V was cut by 5 bases and J by 4 bases, with 11 bases left in between. The CDR3 consists of 13 residues. The CDR3 sequence: CASSPRTSETQYF. In DNA, the CDR3 is TGTGCCAGCAGTCCCAGGACCTCAGAGACCCAGTACTTC.

This chain connects TRBV28 to TRBJ2-2; D perhaps matches TRBD1 (5 bases). The germline V and J ends were trimmed by 6 bases and 4 bases, with 18 bases remaining between them. Germline lookup yields CDR1 MDHEN and CDR2 SYDVKM. The CDR3 has 16 residues. The CDR3 here is CASSPGRGPGTGELFF. The CDR3 bases are TGTGCCAGCAGCCCTGGAAGGGGTCCGGGCACCGGGGAGCTGTTTTTT.

This clonotype has only a few counts. This chain uses TRBV4-3 with TRBJ2-3; tentatively, D is TRBD1 (6 bases). The CDR3 sequence is 15 residues long. Germline values: CDR1 LGHNA, CDR2 YSLEER. Trimming took off 0 bases at V and 4 bases at J, with 11 bases between the two ends. CDR3 coding DNA: TGCGCCAGCAGCCAAGAGGGGGCGGGTGCAGATACGCAGTATTTT. Its translation: CASSQEGAGADTQYF.

This clonotype was observed many times. This chain links TRBV6-1 with TRBJ2-4; D gene ambiguous. CDR3 length: 11 amino acids. Germline V gene data show CDR1 as MNHNS and CDR2 as SASEGT. The V end lost 2 bases, the J end lost 13 bases, and 9 bases lay between the germline ends. This CDR3 is CASSEYMVQYF. In DNA, the CDR3 is TGTGCCAGCAGTGAATATATGGTACAGTACTTC.

This clonotype was detected many times. V and J are TRBV4-3 and TRBJ1-1; 9 bases map to TRBD1. Germline CDR1 is LGHNA and CDR2 is YSLEER. The CDR3 extends over 16 amino acids. The V and J ends lost 1 base and 5 bases, in that order; junction bases with no gene match: 8. The CDR3 region has the DNA TGCGCCAGCAGCCAAGTGTGGGGACAGGGACATACTGAAGCTTTCTTT. Encoded protein: CASSQVWGQGHTEAFF.

Comments on this clonotype: At one end, the junction sequence differs from germline, possibly due to a read error. V gene TRBV6-5 combines with J gene TRBJ1-6; 9 positions match TRBD1. In germline, CDR1 is MNHEY, CDR2 SVGAGI. This CDR3 region has 19 residues. The CDR3 protein is CASRYRTGDTSSYNSPLHF. The CDR3 DNA is TGTGCCAGCCGTTACAGGACAGGGGATACGAGCTCCTATAATTCACCCCTCCACTTT.

In its sample, this clonotype was seen many times. The chain is built from TRBV11-2 and TRBJ1-3; 8 bases map to TRBD1. The CDR3 extends over 16 amino acids. Germline CDR1 SGHAT, CDR2 FQNNGV. V lost 5 bases to trimming and J lost 0 bases; unmatched junction nucleotides: 6. The CDR3 DNA reads as TGTGCCAGCAGCCTCACAGGGGGTAGCTCTGGAAACACCATATATTTT. Amino acids: CASSLTGGSSGNTIYF.

Remarks on this clonotype: A much larger clone differs by one base, so this may be a read error. The CDR3 loop is CASSSEAFF. CDR3 coding DNA: TGTGCCAGCAGCTCTGAAGCTTTCTTT. The chain uses TRBV5-8 and TRBJ1-1; D ambiguous. This CDR3 has 9 amino acids. CDR1 and CDR2 from the germline V gene are SGHTS and YDEGEE. V shed 3 bases and J shed 6 bases, with 0 bases lying between them.

This clonotype was counted only a few times. The chain joins TRBV19 to TRBJ1-5, with 9 nucleotides matching TRBD1. In germline, CDR1 is LNHDA, CDR2 SQIVND (reference sequence). V was pared by 7 bases and J by 6 bases, with 10 bases of the junction left unmatched. The CDR3 contains 15 residues. Written as DNA, the CDR3 is TGTGCCAGTACCTCGGACAGGGGAGGAGTTCAGCCCCAGCATTTT. Its protein is CASTSDRGGVQPQHF.